The 23 T cell receptor beta chains presented below share a single source sample, sequenced in a study of identical twins. MiXCR, applied by TCRdb to the 5' RACE reads, yields one record per CDR3 protein. Among about 1.7 million distinct CDR3 sequences listed, more than 30% were seen once. Sequencing was carried out using cord blood. The receptor source for this set is a newborn girl in good health.

This clonotype was observed many times. V usage is TRBV12-3 or TRBV12-4 and J usage is TRBJ2-7; 7 positions agree with TRBD1. The CDR3 sequence is 13 residues long. Trimming at V came to 6 bases and at J to 2 bases, leaving 4 bases not matched to a gene. The CDR3 region has the DNA TGTGCCAGCAGATTGACAGGGACCTACGAGCAGTACTTC. It is translated as CASRLTGTYEQYF.

Comment on this clonotype: At one of its ends the junction is not consistent with the germline gene, which may arise from a read error. J is TRBJ2-2 and V is TRBV6-4; tentative D call: TRBD2 (6 bases). This CDR3 is 15 amino acids long. Germline assignment: CDR1 MRHNA and CDR2 SNTAGT. CDR3 residues: CAIRRNSGNTGGLFF. In DNA, the CDR3 is TGTGCCATCCGGCGGAATAGCGGAAACACCGGGGGGCTGTTTTTT.

The chain joins TRBV14 to TRBJ2-1, with D unclear. Germline V gives CDR1 SGHDN, CDR2 FVKESK. The V gene lost 5 bases and the J gene lost 4 bases, with 12 bases spanning the gap. The CDR3 has 14 amino acids. CDR3 coding DNA: TGTGCCAGCAGCGACCGGGCCCAATACAATGAGCAGTTCTTC. It translates to CASSDRAQYNEQFF.

The chain couples TRBV3-1 to TRBJ2-3; D may be TRBD2 (5 bases). V was clipped by 2 bases and J by 4 bases, with 10 bases between them. CDR1 and CDR2 (germline): LGHDT, YNNKEL (reference sequence). This CDR3 has 14 residues. The CDR3 DNA reads TGTGCCAGCAGCCAAACTAGTAAGGCAGATACGCAGTATTTT. It specifies CASSQTSKADTQYF.

The table lists this clonotype with a few counts. A read error may produce the germline difference seen at one junction end. The genes are TRBV28 and TRBJ2-7; 7 bases are a match to TRBD2. The V gene's germline CDR1 is MDHEN and CDR2 SYDVKM. This CDR3 is built from 15 residues. This chain's CDR3 is CATSRLAGRSYEQYF. For the CDR3, the DNA is TGTGCCACCAGTCGACTAGCAGGCCGGTCCTACGAGCAGTACTTC.

This clonotype has more than one count but fewer than ten. The rearrangement uses TRBV20-1 and TRBJ2-7; D might be TRBD1 or TRBD2, each matching 5 bases. Germline CDR1 DFQATT, CDR2 SNEGSKA (reference sequence). Trimming took off 5 bases at V and 6 bases at J, with 14 bases between the two ends. This CDR3 spans 12 amino acids. CDR3 coding DNA: TGCAGTGCTTTGAACTCAGGGAGCGAGCAGTACTTC. Translation gives CSALNSGSEQYF.

The chain employs TRBV18 and TRBJ2-7; possibly TRBD1 for D (5 bases). Trimming left V 6 bases short and J 0 bases short, with 15 bases between. The CDR3 sequence is 15 residues long. Germline V CDR1 and CDR2: KGHSH, LQKENI. CDR3 sequence reads: CASSIGVRSSYEQYF. The CDR3, as DNA: TGTGCCAGCTCCATAGGGGTAAGGAGCTCCTACGAGCAGTACTTC.

The CDR3 here is CASSEAGDGFDPSYEQYF. Here the CDR3 DNA reads TGTGCCAGCAGTGAAGCGGGGGACGGATTTGACCCCTCCTACGAGCAGTACTTC. The V and J genes are TRBV2 and TRBJ2-7; D could derive from TRBD1 or TRBD2 (5 bases each). Germline CDR1 SNHLY, CDR2 FYNNEI. Trimming cost V 0 bases and J 0 bases, with 18 bases left between them. There are 18 residues in the CDR3.

This clonotype has more than one count but fewer than ten. V usage is TRBV6-1 and J usage is TRBJ1-2; D gene unclear. Germline CDR1 reads MNHNS; CDR2 reads SASEGT. Deletions cut 2 bases from V and 8 bases from J, with 12 bases between. This CDR3 has 13 amino acids. The CDR3 DNA reads TGTGCCAGCAGTGAAAGGTTCGGGAGGGGCTACACCTTC. It translates to CASSERFGRGYTF.

This clonotype was detected only a few times. V is TRBV4-1 and J is TRBJ1-6; D unresolved. Germline CDR1 and CDR2: MGHRA and YSYEKL. This CDR3 contains 15 residues. Trimming removed 1 base at V and 9 bases at J, with 13 bases between. The CDR3, as DNA: TGCGCCAGCAGCCAAGTCGGAGGGATCGGTTCACCCCTCCACTTT. Its protein is CASSQVGGIGSPLHF.

On this clonotype itself: The junction departs from germline at one end; a sequencing error may be responsible. The chain employs TRBV4-1 and TRBJ1-6; TRBD1 matches at 7 bases. This CDR3 spans 17 amino acids. Germline CDR1 is MGHRA and CDR2 is YSYEKL. The CDR3 DNA follows: TGCGCCAGCAGCCAAGGAGGGGGCCGCTCCCATAATTCACCCCTCCACTTT. It yields the protein CASSQGGGRSHNSPLHF.

The chain recombines TRBV11-2 with TRBJ2-4; tentatively, D is TRBD1 (5 bases). This CDR3 comprises 16 residues. Trimming took 2 bases from V and 10 from J, leaving 21 bases between them. Germline values: CDR1 SGHAT, CDR2 FQNNGV. CDR3 region: CASSLWTLKGRVIQYF. The CDR3 nucleotides read TGTGCCAGCAGCTTATGGACACTAAAGGGGCGTGTTATTCAGTACTTC.

This clonotype was detected only a few times. This chain links TRBV2 with TRBJ2-3; TRBD1 might be the D (6 bases). This CDR3 has 12 amino acids. Germline V gene lookup returns CDR1 SNHLY and CDR2 FYNNEI. Trimming pared 9 bases from V and 5 bases from J, leaving 12 bases between. CDR3 sequence (DNA): TGTGCCAGTAACAGGGCGGGAGATACGCAGTATTTT. Translation: CASNRAGDTQYF.

The chain carries TRBV12-3 or TRBV12-4 and TRBJ2-7; no firm D call. Trimming shortened V by 3 bases and J by 7 bases, and 19 bases separated the two germline ends. The CDR3 sequence is 15 residues long. CDR3 nucleotide sequence: TGTGCCAGCAGTTTGAGAACCACCGGCTACAATGAGCAGTACTTC. This gives the protein CASSLRTTGYNEQYF.

The genes are TRBV7-9 and TRBJ2-7; D is possibly TRBD2 (5 bases). This CDR3 has 15 amino acids. V lost 4 bases and J 3 bases, leaving 16 bases between the germline ends. The germline V gene encodes CDR1 SEHNR and CDR2 FQNEAQ (reference sequence). This CDR3 reads CASSSIATPFYEQYF. DNA for the CDR3: TGTGCCAGCAGCTCCATAGCGACTCCTTTCTACGAGCAGTACTTC.

Concerning this clonotype: Mismatch with germline at one junction end may stem from a read error. This chain connects TRBV20-1 to TRBJ2-5, with 9 nucleotides matching TRBD2. The J call may be in error: the DNA end matches TRBJ2-7 better. Germline V gene data show CDR1 as DFQATT and CDR2 as SNEGSKA (reference sequence). This CDR3 spans 15 amino acids. CDR3 sequence (DNA): TGCAGTGTTAGAGATGTTCGAGCGGGAGGATACGAGCAGTACTTC. It specifies CSVRDVRAGGYEQYF.

This clonotype appeared a few times. The chain employs TRBV28 and TRBJ2-6; 7 positions agree with TRBD2. The CDR3 covers 14 residues. Germline CDR1 and CDR2: MDHEN and SYDVKM. The V gene end was trimmed by 5 bases and the J gene end by 2 bases; junction bases not matched to a gene: 0. CDR3 in amino acids: CASSGTTGANVLTF. The CDR3 DNA follows: TGTGCCAGCAGTGGGACTACTGGGGCCAACGTCCTGACTTTC.

This chain uses TRBV12-5 with TRBJ2-5; D possibly corresponds to TRBD2 (6 bases). V lost 1 base and J lost 4, with 7 bases in between. This CDR3 comprises 13 residues. Germline CDR1 LGHNT, CDR2 FRNRAP. In DNA form, the CDR3 reads TGTGCTAGTGGTTTGGGACTAGGAGAGACCCAGTACTTC. The encoded protein is CASGLGLGETQYF.

The J gene is TRBJ1-1, the V gene TRBV3-1; TRBD1 is a possible D gene (6 bases). V was trimmed by 2 bases and J by 6 bases, leaving 22 bases between them. The CDR3 loop spans 17 amino acids. The germline V gene encodes CDR1 LGHDT and CDR2 YNNKEL (reference sequence). CDR3 nucleotide sequence: TGTGCCAGCAGCCAACCGAGCGGGGGGCGCCTCAAGGCTGAAGCTTTCTTT. Its translation: CASSQPSGGRLKAEAFF. Full variable domain (rest looked up from reference TRBV3-1 and TRBJ1-1): DTAVSQTPKYLVTQMGNDKSIKCEQNLGHDTMYWYKQDSKKFLKIMFSYNNKELIINETVPNRFSPKSPDKAHLNLHINSLELGDSAVYFCASSQPSGGRLKAEAFFGQGTRLTVV.

This clonotype was counted a few times. V gene TRBV28 combines with J gene TRBJ2-4; 7 bases are a match to TRBD2. Gene TRBJ2-5 matches the end of the DNA better, so the J call may be wrong. This CDR3 has 16 residues. Germline V gives CDR1 MDHEN, CDR2 SYDVKM. CDR3 loop: CASSKGSGARMETQYF. CDR3 DNA: TGTGCCAGCAGTAAAGGGAGCGGGGCCAGAATGGAGACCCAGTACTTC.

This clonotype came up a few times. The chain has TRBV7-9 and TRBJ1-6; the D gene is possibly TRBD1 (6 bases). V lost 0 bases, J lost 10 bases, and 10 bases lay in between. The CDR3 spans 14 residues. Germline V lookup: CDR1 SEHNR, CDR2 FQNEAQ (reference sequence). The CDR3 DNA sequence: TGTGCCAGCAGCTTAGCACAGGGACTGTCACCCCTCCACTTT. This encodes CASSLAQGLSPLHF.

The chain joins TRBV20-1 to TRBJ2-2; the match to TRBD1 covers 8 bases. Per germline, CDR1 DFQATT and CDR2 SNEGSKA (reference sequence). The V gene end was trimmed by 0 bases and the J gene end by 5 bases; junction bases not matched to a gene: 14. The CDR3 sequence is 18 residues long. This CDR3 is CSARDINLQGVRTGELFF. The DNA for the CDR3 is TGCAGTGCTAGAGATATAAACCTACAGGGGGTTCGTACCGGGGAGCTGTTTTTT.

The CDR3 nucleotides are TGTGCCAGCAGCCCTTTGGGACTAGCGGGAGACAATGAGCAGTTCTTC. This codes for CASSPLGLAGDNEQFF. J is TRBJ2-1 and V is TRBV4-2; the match to TRBD2 covers 14 bases. Trimming removed 4 bases from V and 5 bases from J; junction bases left unmatched: 4. Germline V gene sequence: CDR1 LGHNA, CDR2 YNFKEQ. This CDR3 is 16 amino acids long.